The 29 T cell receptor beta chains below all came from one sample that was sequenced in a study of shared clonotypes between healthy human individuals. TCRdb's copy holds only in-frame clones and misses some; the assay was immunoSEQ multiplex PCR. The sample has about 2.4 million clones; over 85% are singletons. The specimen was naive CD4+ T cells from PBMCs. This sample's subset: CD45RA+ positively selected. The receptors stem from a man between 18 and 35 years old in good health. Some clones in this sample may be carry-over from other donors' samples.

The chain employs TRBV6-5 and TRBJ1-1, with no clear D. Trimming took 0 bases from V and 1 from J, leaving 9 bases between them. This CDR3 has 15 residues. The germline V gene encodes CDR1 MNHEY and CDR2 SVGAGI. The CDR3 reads CASSYSGYTNTEAFF. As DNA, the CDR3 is TGTGCCAGCAGTTACTCGGGCTATACGAACACTGAAGCTTTCTTT.

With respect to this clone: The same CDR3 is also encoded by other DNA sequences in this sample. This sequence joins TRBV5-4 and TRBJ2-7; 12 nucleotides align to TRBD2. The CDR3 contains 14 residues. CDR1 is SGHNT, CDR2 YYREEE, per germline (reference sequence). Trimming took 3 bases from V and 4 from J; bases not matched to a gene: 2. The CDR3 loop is CASSSGTSGYEQYF. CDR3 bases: TGTGCCAGCAGCTCGGGGACTAGCGGGTACGAGCAGTACTTC.

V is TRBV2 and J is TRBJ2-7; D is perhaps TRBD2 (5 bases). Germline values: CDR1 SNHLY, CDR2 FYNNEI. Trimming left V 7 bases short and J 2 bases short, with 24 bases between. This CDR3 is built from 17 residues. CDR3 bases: TGTGCCAGCATTTTCGGATACGGACTCGCCACGGCCTACGAGCAGTACTTC. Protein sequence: CASIFGYGLATAYEQYF. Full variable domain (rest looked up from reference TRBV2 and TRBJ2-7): EPEVTQTPSHQVTQMGQEVILRCVPISNHLYFYWYRQILGQKVEFLVSFYNNEISEKSEIFDDQFSVERPDGSNFTLKIRSTKLEDSAMYFCASIFGYGLATAYEQYFGPGTRLTVT.

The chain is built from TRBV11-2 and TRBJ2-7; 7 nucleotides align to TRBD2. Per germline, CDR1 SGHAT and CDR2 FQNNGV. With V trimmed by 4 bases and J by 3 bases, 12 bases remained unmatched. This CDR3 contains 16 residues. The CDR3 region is CASSSLSGHRFYEQYF. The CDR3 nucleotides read TGTGCCAGCAGCTCCCTTAGCGGGCACCGTTTCTACGAGCAGTACTTC.

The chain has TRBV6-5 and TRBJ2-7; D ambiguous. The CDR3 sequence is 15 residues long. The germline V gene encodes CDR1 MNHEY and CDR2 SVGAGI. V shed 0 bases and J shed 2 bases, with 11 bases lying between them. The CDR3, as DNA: TGTGCCAGCAGTTACTCGAAAGGTAGTACCTACGAGCAGTACTTC. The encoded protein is CASSYSKGSTYEQYF.

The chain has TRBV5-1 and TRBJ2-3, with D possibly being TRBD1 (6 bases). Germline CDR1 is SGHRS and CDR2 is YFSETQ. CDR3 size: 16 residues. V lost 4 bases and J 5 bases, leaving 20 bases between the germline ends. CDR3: CASSLQGTRVGDTQYF. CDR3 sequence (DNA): TGCGCCAGCAGCCTACAGGGTACGAGGGTCGGAGATACGCAGTATTTT.

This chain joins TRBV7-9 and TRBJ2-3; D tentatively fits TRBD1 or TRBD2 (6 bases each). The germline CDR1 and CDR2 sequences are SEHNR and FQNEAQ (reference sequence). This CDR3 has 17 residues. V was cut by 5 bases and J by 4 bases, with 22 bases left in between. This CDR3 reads CASSQLGGGRRADTQYF. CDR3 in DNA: TGTGCCAGCAGCCAACTCGGAGGGGGGCGTAGGGCAGATACGCAGTATTTT.

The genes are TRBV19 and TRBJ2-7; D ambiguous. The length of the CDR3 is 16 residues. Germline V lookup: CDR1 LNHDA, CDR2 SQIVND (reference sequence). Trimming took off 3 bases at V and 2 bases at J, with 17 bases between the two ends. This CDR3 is CASSMSQLLGPYEQYF. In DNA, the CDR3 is TGTGCCAGTAGTATGTCCCAACTCCTCGGACCCTACGAGCAGTACTTC.

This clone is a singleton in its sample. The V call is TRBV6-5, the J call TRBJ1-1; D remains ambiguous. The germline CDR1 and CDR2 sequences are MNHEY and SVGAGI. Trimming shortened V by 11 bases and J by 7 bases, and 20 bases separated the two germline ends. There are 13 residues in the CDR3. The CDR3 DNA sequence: TGTGCCGGGCCCCATTACTGTAACTGTGAAGCTTTCTTT. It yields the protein CAGPHYCNCEAFF.

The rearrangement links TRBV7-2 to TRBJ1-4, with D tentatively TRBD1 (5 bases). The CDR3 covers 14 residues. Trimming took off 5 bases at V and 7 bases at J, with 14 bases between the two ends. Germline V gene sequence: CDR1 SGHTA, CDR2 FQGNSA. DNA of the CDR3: TGTGCCAGCAGCGATGCCGGGGACCTTGAAAAACTGTTTTTT. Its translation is CASSDAGDLEKLFF.

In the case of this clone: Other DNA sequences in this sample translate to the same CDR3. The CDR3 DNA sequence: TGTGCCAGCAGCGCGGACAGGAATTATGGCTACACCTTC. As protein: CASSADRNYGYTF. The gene calls are TRBV5-4 and TRBJ1-2, with 7 nucleotides matching TRBD1. The CDR3 totals 13 residues. The J segment lost 5 bases and the V segment lost 4 bases, leaving 5 bases of the junction unmatched. Germline V gene lookup returns CDR1 SGHNT and CDR2 YYREEE (reference sequence). Full variable domain (missing parts from reference TRBV5-4 and TRBJ1-2): ETGVTQSPTHLIKTRGQQVTLRCSSQSGHNTVSWYQQALGQGPQFIFQYYREEENGRGNFPPRFSGLQFPNYSSELNVNALELDDSALYLCASSADRNYGYTFGSGTRLTVV.

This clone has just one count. In DNA form, the CDR3 reads TGTGCCAGCAGCTTAGTTCGACAGGGGTGGTCTGGGGCCAACGTCCTGACTTTC. Its translation: CASSLVRQGWSGANVLTF. This chain joins TRBV11-2 and TRBJ2-6; 8 positions match TRBD1. Germline V gene sequence: CDR1 SGHAT, CDR2 FQNNGV. Trimming cost V 1 base and J 1 base; bases outside gene matches: 6. This CDR3 has 18 amino acids.

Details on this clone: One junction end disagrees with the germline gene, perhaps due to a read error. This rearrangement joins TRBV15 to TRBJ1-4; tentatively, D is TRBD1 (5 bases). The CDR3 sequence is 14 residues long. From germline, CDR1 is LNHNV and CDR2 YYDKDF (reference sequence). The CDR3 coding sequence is TGTGCCACAAGCATCGGGGGAACTAATGAAAAACTGTTTTTT. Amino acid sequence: CATSIGGTNEKLFF. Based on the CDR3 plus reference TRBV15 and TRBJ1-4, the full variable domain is DAMVIQNPRYQVTQFGKPVTLSCSQTLNHNVMYWYQQKSSQAPKLLFHYYDKDFNNEADTPDNFQSRRPNTSFCFLDIRSPGLGDTAMYLCATSIGGTNEKLFFGSGTQLSVL.

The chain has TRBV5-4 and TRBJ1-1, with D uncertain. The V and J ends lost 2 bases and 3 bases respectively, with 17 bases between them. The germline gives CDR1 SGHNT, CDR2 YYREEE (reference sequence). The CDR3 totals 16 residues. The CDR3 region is CASSFGVEQGYTEAFF. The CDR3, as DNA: TGTGCCAGCAGCTTCGGTGTCGAACAAGGGTACACTGAAGCTTTCTTT.

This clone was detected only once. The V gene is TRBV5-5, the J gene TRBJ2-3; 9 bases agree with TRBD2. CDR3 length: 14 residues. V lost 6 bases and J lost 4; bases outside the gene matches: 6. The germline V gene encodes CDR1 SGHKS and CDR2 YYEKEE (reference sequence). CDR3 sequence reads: CASIGLAGADTQYF. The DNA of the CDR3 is TGTGCCAGCATCGGGTTAGCGGGAGCAGATACGCAGTATTTT.

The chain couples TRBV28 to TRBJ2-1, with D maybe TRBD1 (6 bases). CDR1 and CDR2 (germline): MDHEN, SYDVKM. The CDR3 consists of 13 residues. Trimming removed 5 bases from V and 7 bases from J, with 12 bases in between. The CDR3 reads CASSQRQVNEQFF. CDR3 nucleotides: TGTGCCAGCAGTCAACGACAGGTAAATGAGCAGTTCTTC.

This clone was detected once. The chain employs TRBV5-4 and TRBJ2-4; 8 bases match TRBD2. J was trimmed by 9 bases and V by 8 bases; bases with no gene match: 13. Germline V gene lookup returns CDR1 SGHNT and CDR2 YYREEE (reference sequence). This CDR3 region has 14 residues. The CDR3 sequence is CASAIAGSRGIQYF. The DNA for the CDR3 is TGTGCCAGTGCTATAGCGGGATCGAGGGGCATTCAGTACTTC. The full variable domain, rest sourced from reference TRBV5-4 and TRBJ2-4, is ETGVTQSPTHLIKTRGQQVTLRCSSQSGHNTVSWYQQALGQGPQFIFQYYREEENGRGNFPPRFSGLQFPNYSSELNVNALELDDSALYLCASAIAGSRGIQYFGAGTRLSVL.

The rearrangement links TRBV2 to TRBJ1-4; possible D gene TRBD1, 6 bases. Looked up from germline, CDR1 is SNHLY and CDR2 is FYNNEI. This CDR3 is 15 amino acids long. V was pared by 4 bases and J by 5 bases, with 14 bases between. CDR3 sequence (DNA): TGTGCCAGCAGTGGGTCGGGGGGCCCCAATGAAAAACTGTTTTTT. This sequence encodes CASSGSGGPNEKLFF.

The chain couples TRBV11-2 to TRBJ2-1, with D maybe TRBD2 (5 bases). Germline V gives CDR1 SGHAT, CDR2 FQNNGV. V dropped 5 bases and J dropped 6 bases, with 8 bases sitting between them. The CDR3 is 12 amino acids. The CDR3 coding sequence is TGTGCCAGCAGCAGAGAGGGCAATGAGCAGTTCTTC. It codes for CASSREGNEQFF.

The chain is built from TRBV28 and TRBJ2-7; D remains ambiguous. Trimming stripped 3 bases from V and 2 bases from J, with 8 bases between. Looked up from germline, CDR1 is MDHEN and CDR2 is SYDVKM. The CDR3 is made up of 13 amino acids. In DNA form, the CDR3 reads TGTGCCAGCAGTTTGACTCAAACCTACGAGCAGTACTTC. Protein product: CASSLTQTYEQYF.

Written as DNA, the CDR3 is TGCGCCAGCAGCCCCCAGGCGGACCCGATTGAATACGAGCAGTACTTC. The encoded protein is CASSPQADPIEYEQYF. The J gene is TRBJ2-7, the V gene TRBV5-1; D not resolved. CDR1 SGHRS and CDR2 YFSETQ come from the germline V gene. The ends were cut back, 4 bases at V and 4 bases at J, with 21 bases in the middle. The CDR3 is 16 amino acids.

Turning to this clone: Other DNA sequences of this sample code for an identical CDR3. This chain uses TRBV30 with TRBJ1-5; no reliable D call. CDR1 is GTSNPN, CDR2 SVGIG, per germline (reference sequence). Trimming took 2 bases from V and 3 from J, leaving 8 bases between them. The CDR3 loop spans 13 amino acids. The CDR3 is CAWSHRDNQPQHF. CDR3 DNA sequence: TGTGCCTGGAGTCACAGAGACAATCAGCCCCAGCATTTT. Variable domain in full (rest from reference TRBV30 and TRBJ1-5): SQTIHQWPATLVQPVGSPLSLECTVEGTSNPNLYWYRQAAGRGLQLLFYSVGIGQISSEVPQNLSASRPQDRQFILSSKKLLLSDSGFYLCAWSHRDNQPQHFGDGTRLSIL.

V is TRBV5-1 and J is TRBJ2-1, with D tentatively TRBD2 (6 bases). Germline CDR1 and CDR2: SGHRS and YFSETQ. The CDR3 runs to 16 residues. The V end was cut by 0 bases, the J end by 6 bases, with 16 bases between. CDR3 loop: CASSLESGVGINEQFF. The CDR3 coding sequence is TGCGCCAGCAGCTTGGAATCGGGAGTGGGTATCAATGAGCAGTTCTTC.

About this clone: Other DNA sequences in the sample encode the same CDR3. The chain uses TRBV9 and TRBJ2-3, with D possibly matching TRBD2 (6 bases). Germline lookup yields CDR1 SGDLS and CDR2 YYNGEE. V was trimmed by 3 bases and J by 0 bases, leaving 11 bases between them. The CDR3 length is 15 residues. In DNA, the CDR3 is TGTGCCAGCAGCGGATCCGGGACTAGCACAGATACGCAGTATTTT. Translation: CASSGSGTSTDTQYF.

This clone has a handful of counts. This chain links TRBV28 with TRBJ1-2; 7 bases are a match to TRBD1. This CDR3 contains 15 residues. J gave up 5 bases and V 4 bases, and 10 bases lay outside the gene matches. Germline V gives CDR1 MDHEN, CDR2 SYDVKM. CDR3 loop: CASSSYRGTRYGYTF. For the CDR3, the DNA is TGTGCCAGCAGTTCTTACAGGGGAACCCGGTATGGCTACACCTTC.

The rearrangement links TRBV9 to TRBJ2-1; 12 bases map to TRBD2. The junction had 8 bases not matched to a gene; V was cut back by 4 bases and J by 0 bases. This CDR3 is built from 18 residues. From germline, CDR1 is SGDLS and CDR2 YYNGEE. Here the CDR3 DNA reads TGTGCCAGCAGCTCACGACTAGCGGGGGACTTCTCCTACAATGAGCAGTTCTTC. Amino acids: CASSSRLAGDFSYNEQFF.

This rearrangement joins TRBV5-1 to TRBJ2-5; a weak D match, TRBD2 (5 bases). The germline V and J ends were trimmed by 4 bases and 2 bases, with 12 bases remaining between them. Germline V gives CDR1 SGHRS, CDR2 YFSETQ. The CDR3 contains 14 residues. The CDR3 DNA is TGCGCCAGCAGCACCGGACTGCTTCAAGAGACCCAGTACTTC. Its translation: CASSTGLLQETQYF.

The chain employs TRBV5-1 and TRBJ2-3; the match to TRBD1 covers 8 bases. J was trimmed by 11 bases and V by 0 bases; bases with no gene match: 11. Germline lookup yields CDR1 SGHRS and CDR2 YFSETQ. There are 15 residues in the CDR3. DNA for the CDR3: TGCGCCAGCAGCTTGGGGCAGGGGGCGTATAATGGGCAGTATTTT. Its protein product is CASSLGQGAYNGQYF.

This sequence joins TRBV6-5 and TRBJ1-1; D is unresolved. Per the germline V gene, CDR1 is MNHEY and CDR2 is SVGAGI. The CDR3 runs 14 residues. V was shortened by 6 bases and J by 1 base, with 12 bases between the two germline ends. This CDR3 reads CASRARRQNTEAFF. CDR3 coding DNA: TGTGCCAGCAGGGCCAGACGACAGAACACTGAAGCTTTCTTT.